This T cell receptor (beta chain) was found in a study of cytomegalovirus exposure and HLA in healthy donors. In the study overall: Sequencing of roughly 180 million T cells in an earlier analysis found 120 million or so unique TCR beta sequences.

Study-wide results and caveats: Presence/absence analyses assumed roughly uniform sequencing depth across donors. A later analysis appeared to link common viral pathogens to several of the most significant clusters.

PCR used 60 Vbeta primers and 13 Jbeta primers. The table came from immunoSEQ multiplex PCR; TCRdb's copy has only in-frame clones and leaves some out. Of some 150,000 clones listed, approximately 74% are singletons. A word on this clone: Its antigen is unknown.

The sequence derives from a man aged 25-45 years in good health and CMV-seronegative. Sequencing input: PBMCs.

The CDR3 spells CSVVDRVDYEQYF. The CDR3, as DNA: TGCAGCGTTGTCGACAGGGTGGACTACGAGCAGTACTTC. This chain uses TRBV29-1 with TRBJ2-5; 7 positions agree with TRBD1. The assigned J gene may be wrong: the sequence end matches TRBJ2-7 better. Per germline, CDR1 SQVTM and CDR2 ANQGSEA. There are 13 residues in the CDR3.